The rows below give T cell receptor beta chains drawn from one sample of a study of identical twins. TCRdb redid the calling of the 5' RACE reads with MiXCR, one entry per CDR3 protein. Among about 690,000 distinct CDR3 sequences listed, around 20% were seen once. In addition, the sample was reused for a study of T cells expressing NK-cell markers.

The sequencing sample was made of PBMCs. These receptors were collected from a woman aged 18-30 years in good health. Both conserved end residues are part of each CDR3.

CDR3aa,v_gene
CASGDGSTDTQYF,TRBV6-1
CASSLVDTENIQYF,TRBV7-9
CASSATGAAGNTIYF,TRBV9
CAISLAGDTQYF,TRBV10-3
CSAGRGGGVTGANVLTF,TRBV20-1
CASGYARDTEAFF,TRBV12-3/TRBV12-4
CSGAPRLGELFF,TRBV29-1
CASSGSVYNEQFF,TRBV11-2
CASSEGSSGEETQYF,TRBV2
CASSPQLNTDTQYF,TRBV10-1
CASSAFSSYNEQFF,TRBV9
CASSEEGLSARYEQFF,TRBV2
CASGHTAYEQYF,TRBV12-3/TRBV12-4
CASSLGLGTGEGEQFF,TRBV5-5
CASSLGLVWFF,TRBV12-3/TRBV12-4